This TCR beta chain was recovered during a study of cytomegalovirus exposure and HLA in healthy donors. PCR involved 60 Vbeta and 13 Jbeta primers. Authors' processing steps: It was a later analysis that counted approximately 81 million unique TCR beta chains, of which some 12 million were shared. This table comes from immunoSEQ multiplex PCR, and its TCRdb copy is limited to in-frame clones, with some not included. V and J calls and clone size are copied from that table; D and trimming were computed from the DNA. The sample includes 270,000 or so clones, around 86% seen only once; the top ten take 4%. Findings of the study overall: Most CMV-associated TCR beta chains appeared HLA-restricted in a later analysis.

Turning to this clone: The antigen remains unidentified.

Sequences were obtained from PBMCs. The source of this sequence is a man aged 40-49 years in good health and CMV-seropositive.

The chain's CDR3 is CASSPGTPNTGELFF. The CDR3, as DNA: TGTGCCAGCAGTCCAGGGACACCGAACACCGGGGAGCTGTTTTTT. The V gene is TRBV7-9, the J gene TRBJ2-2, with D possibly being TRBD1 (6 bases). In germline, CDR1 is SEHNR, CDR2 FQNEAQ (reference sequence). V lost 6 bases to trimming and J lost 0 bases, with 11 bases between them. This CDR3 region has 15 residues.